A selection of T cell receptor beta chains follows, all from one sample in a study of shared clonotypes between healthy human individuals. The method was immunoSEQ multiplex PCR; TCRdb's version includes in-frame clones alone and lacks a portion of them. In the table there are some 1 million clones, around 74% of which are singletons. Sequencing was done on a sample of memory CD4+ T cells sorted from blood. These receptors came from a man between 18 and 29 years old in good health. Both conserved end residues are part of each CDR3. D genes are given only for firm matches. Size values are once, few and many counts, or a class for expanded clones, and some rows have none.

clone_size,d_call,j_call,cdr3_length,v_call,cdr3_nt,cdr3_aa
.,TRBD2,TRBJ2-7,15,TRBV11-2,TGTGCCAGCAGGCCTACTAGCGGACCCTCCTACGAGCAGTACTTC,CASRPTSGPSYEQYF
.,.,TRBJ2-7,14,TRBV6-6,TGTGCCAGCAGTGATATGGTAACGACCTACGAGCAGTACTTC,CASSDMVTTYEQYF
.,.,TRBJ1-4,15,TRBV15,TGTGCCACCAGCAGAGGAGGGGGGCTTATGGAAAAACTGTTTTTT,CATSRGGGLMEKLFF
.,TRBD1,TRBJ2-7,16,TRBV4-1,TGCGCCAGCAGCCAGATACAGGGGCTGGGCTCCTACGAGCAGTACTTC,CASSQIQGLGSYEQYF
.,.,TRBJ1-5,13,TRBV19,TGTGCCACTAGGGACATTCCTTATCAGCCCCAGCATTTT,CATRDIPYQPQHF
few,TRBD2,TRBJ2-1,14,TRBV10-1,TGCGCCAGCAGTCGGGCGGGGGGGTCCAATGAGCAGTTCTTC,CASSRAGGSNEQFF
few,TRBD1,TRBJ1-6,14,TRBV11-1,TGTGCCAGCAGCCTACAGGGGAGAGGATCACCCCTCCACTTT,CASSLQGRGSPLHF
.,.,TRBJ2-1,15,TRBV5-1,TGCGCCAGCAGCCCGAGGGGCGCCTCCTACAATGAGCAGTTCTTC,CASSPRGASYNEQFF
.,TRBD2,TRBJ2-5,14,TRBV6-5,TGTGCCACCATTGAAAGCGGGGCCCAAGAGACCCAGTACTTC,CATIESGAQETQYF
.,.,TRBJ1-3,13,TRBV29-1,TGCAGCGTTCGACAGAACGGTGTAAACACCATATATTTT,CSVRQNGVNTIYF
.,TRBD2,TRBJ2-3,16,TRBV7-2,TGTGCCAGCAGCTCCTCTCTAGCGGGGGGCACAGATACGCAGTATTTT,CASSSSLAGGTDTQYF
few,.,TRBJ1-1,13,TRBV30,TGTGCCTGGACCAGGGGTGCGAACACTGAAGCTTTCTTT,CAWTRGANTEAFF
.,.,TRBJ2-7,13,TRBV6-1,TGTGCCAGCAACCCCGGCGTCTCCTACGAGCAGTACTTC,CASNPGVSYEQYF
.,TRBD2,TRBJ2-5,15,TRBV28,TGTGCCAGCAGTCTTTATAGCGGGCCGCAAGAGACCCAGTACTTC,CASSLYSGPQETQYF
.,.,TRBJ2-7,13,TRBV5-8,TGTGCCAGCAGCTGGGAAGGGGTCGGTGAGCAGTACTTC,CASSWEGVGEQYF
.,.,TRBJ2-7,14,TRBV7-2,TGTGCCAGCAGCTCCTACAAGTCCTCCTACGAGCAGTACTTC,CASSSYKSSYEQYF
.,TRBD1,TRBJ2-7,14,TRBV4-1,TGCGCCAGCAGCCAAGAGGACAGGGGCTACGAGCAGTACTTC,CASSQEDRGYEQYF
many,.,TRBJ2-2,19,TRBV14,TGTGCCAGCAGCCAAGATTTGGGGGGCGCGATCTCTGACACCGGGGAGCTGTTTTTT,CASSQDLGGAISDTGELFF
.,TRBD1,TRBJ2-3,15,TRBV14,TGTGCCAGCAGCCAGCAAGGGGGCCGGGCAGATACGCAGTATTTT,CASSQQGGRADTQYF
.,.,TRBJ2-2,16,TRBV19,TGTGCCAGTAGTGGGTCCGGGACGGCGAACACCGGGGAGCTGTTTTTT,CASSGSGTANTGELFF
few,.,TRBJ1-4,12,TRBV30,TGTGCCTGGAGTCGGGGGAGTGAAAAACTGTTTTTT,CAWSRGSEKLFF
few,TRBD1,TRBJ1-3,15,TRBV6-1,TGTGCCAGCATGTCCGGGACAGGAAATGGAAACACCATATATTTT,CASMSGTGNGNTIYF
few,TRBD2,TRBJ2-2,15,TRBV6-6,TGTGCCAAACCGGGGGGAGGAACGAACACCGGGGAGCTGTTTTTT,CAKPGGGTNTGELFF
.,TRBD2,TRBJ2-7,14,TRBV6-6,TGTGCCAGCAGTTATCAAGCGGGAGTCTACGAGCAGTACTTC,CASSYQAGVYEQYF
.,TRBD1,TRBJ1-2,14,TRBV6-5,TGTGCCAGCAGTTACTCGACAGGGAATTATGGCTACACCTTC,CASSYSTGNYGYTF
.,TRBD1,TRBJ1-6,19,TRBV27,TGTGCCAGCAGGGCCCCCCGGGACAGGGTTCCCTTATATAATTCACCCCTCCACTTT,CASRAPRDRVPLYNSPLHF
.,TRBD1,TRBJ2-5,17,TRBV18,TGTGCCAGCTCACCTAGTCGTTCGGGACAGGGACAAGAGACCCAGTACTTC,CASSPSRSGQGQETQYF
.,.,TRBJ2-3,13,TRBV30,TGTGCCTCGCGAGAAGTTAAGGCAGATACGCAGTATTTT,CASREVKADTQYF
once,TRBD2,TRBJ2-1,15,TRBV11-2,TGTGCCAGCAGCTTTAGCGGGAGGGTCGACAATGAGCAGTTCTTC,CASSFSGRVDNEQFF
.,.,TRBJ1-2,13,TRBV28,TGTGCCAGCAGTTTCCAGGTTATCTATGGCTACACCTTC,CASSFQVIYGYTF
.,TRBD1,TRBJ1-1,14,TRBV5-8,TGTGCCAGCAGCCGGGACAGGCCGGATGGGGAGGCTTTCTTT,CASSRDRPDGEAFF
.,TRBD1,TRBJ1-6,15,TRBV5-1,TGCGCCAGCAGCGAAGGACAGGGGACGAATTCACCCCTCCACTTT,CASSEGQGTNSPLHF
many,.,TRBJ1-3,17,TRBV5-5,TGTGCCAGCAGCTTGGTCCTGGGGGGCCCCTCTGGAAACACCATATATTTT,CASSLVLGGPSGNTIYF
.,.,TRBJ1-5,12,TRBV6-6,TGTGCCAGCAGTGACTTCGGACAGCCCCAGCATTTT,CASSDFGQPQHF
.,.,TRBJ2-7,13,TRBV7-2,TGTGCCAGCAGCTTACCGAGCTCCTACGAGCAGTACTTC,CASSLPSSYEQYF
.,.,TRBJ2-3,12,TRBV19,TGTGCCAGTAGTATGGAGGGATCTACGCAGTATTTT,CASSMEGSTQYF
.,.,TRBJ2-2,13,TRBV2,TGTGCCAGCAGTGAAGCGCATGGCGGGGAGCTGTTTTTT,CASSEAHGGELFF
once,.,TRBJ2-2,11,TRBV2,TGTGCCAGCAAGAACGTCGGGGAGCTGTTTTTT,CASKNVGELFF
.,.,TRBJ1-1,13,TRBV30,TGTGCCTGGAGTGTTCAGTTGAACACTGAAGCTTTCTTT,CAWSVQLNTEAFF
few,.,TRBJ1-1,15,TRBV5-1,TGCGCCAGCAGCTTGGGGCCGGGGGCGGATACTGAAGCTTTCTTT,CASSLGPGADTEAFF
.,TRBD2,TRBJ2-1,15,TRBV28,TGTGCCAGCAGCACACCGGGACTAGGGGGCAATGAGCAGTTCTTC,CASSTPGLGGNEQFF
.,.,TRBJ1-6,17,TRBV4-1,TGCGCCAGCAGCCAAGATTTCGGGCGCGGGTGGGATTCACCCCTCCACTTT,CASSQDFGRGWDSPLHF
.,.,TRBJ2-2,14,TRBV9,TGTGCCAGCAGCGTAGGCGACAGTAGAGGGGAGCTGTTTTTT,CASSVGDSRGELFF
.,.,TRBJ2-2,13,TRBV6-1,TGTGCCAGCAGTGGAGTGGGATTCGGGGAGCTGTTTTTT,CASSGVGFGELFF